This TCR beta chain was found in a study of CD8+CD57+ T cells in acquired aplastic anemia (dated by TCRdb to between 2017 and 2018). For the study in its entirety: On average, sorted CD4+ and CD8+ cells yielded 3 to 4 ug of extracted DNA, with a range of about 0.19 to 30 ug. CD8+CD57+ expansion was defined as a frequency above the mean frequency observed in healthy subjects. Summary of the overall study and its limitations: Some 27 CD8+ CDR3 sequences were found in both patients and controls but appeared to be highly expressed in patients and within the immunodominant clones of the patients. Between patients and healthy controls, no significant difference in CD8+ Simpson's diversity was found (P=0.060).

Expansion of CD8+CD57+ cells had been shown by flow cytometry in the patients chosen for sequencing. Severe acquired aplastic anemia was diagnosed in all patients according to International Study of Aplastic Anemia and Agranulocytosis and Camitta criteria. Patients had received no therapy at the time of blood sampling. In this study, sorted CD4+ and CD8+ T cells from the blood of healthy subjects and of severe aplastic anemia patients had their TCR repertoires deep-sequenced. Patients were enrolled in the USA under clinicaltrials.gov protocols 00001620, 01623167, 00001397, 00071045, 00081523 and 00961064. Ficoll-Paque density gradient centrifugation was used to isolate peripheral blood mononuclear cells. Before DNA extraction, CD4+ and CD8+ T cells were sorted with FACS or magnetic beads. Profiling of TCR beta VDJ combinations and CDR3 sequences used genomic DNA as the template. An Illumina HiSeq 2000 was the platform used for TCR repertoire sequencing. Per the authors' processing: TRBV/TRBJ rearrangement plots, CDR3 size and DJ length profiles, and Simpson's diversity index were used to assess repertoires. The immunodominant clone was defined as the most abundant DNA sequence in deep sequencing data. CDR3 amino acid sequences were screened for sharing across subjects and were compared with published repertoires and the VDJdb database. The raw public reads went through TCRdb reprocessing: fastp at Q25, MiXCR clone calling, in-frame beta chains kept. Identical CDR3 protein sequences are pooled into one entry, listed with their most common genes and DNA. Clone size and V and J calls follow TCRdb, not the original study. This sample is represented by around 250,000 distinct CDR3 sequences; 70% to 85% of them were singletons. Clones ranked in the top ten supply approximately 40% of the sample.

On this clonotype: Its binding antigen is unknown. One end of the junction varies from germline; a read error may be responsible.

The clonotype originates from a human donor with aplastic anemia. The source material was sorted CD4+, CD8+, or CD8+CD57+ T cells (not recorded which) from PBMCs.

The base sequence is TGTGCCAGCGGCGTCGATCTGACAGGTACGCAGTATTTT. This sequence encodes CASGVDLTGTQYF. Recombination connected TRBV11-1 to TRBJ2-3, with a weak D call of TRBD1 (6 bases match). Its CDR3 holds 13 amino acids, cysteine through phenylalanine. Only the CDR3 portion is preserved as DNA: 39 bases, with reading frame beginning at the first base. Reading the germline V gene (reference sequence) gives CDR1 SGHAT and CDR2 FQDESV.